The 11 T cell receptor beta chains listed next were all sequenced from one sample in a study of cytomegalovirus exposure and HLA in healthy donors (dated by TCRdb to the late 2010s). Receptors were amplified or captured by the immunoSEQ multiplex PCR assay. The multiplex PCR relied on a mix of 60 forward primers for TCR Vbeta segments and 13 reverse primers for TCR Jbeta segments. In its TCRdb copy, this immuneACCESS table keeps in-frame sequences only and misses some clones. Where compared with another copy, unresolved V genes explain less than half of these, and the others have no known cause. The sample table lists 130,000 or so clones, roughly 74% of them with a count of one. The ten largest clonotypes hold about 3.5% of the sample. The sequenced sample consisted of PBMCs. These receptors came from a man aged 40-50 years in good health and CMV-seronegative.

The chain links TRBV29-1 to TRBJ1-1; D gene ambiguous. Per germline, CDR1 SQVTM and CDR2 ANQGSEA. This CDR3 comprises 14 residues. Trimming cost V 6 bases and J 7 bases, with 21 bases left between them. CDR3: CSVKTDQVVGEAFF. The CDR3 nucleotides are TGCAGCGTCAAAACCGATCAGGTGGTTGGTGAAGCTTTCTTT.

This rearrangement joins TRBV28 to TRBJ1-6; 7 nucleotides line up with TRBD1. Germline values: CDR1 MDHEN, CDR2 SYDVKM. This CDR3 region has 14 residues. The V gene end was trimmed by 8 bases and the J gene end by 12 bases; junction bases not matched to a gene: 13. CDR3 bases: TGTGCCAGCTCTTCCGGGACAGTGAACAAACCCCTCCACTTT. This encodes CASSSGTVNKPLHF.

Note on this clone: One end of the junction does not line up with germline, which may come from a read error. The V call is TRBV28, the J call TRBJ1-4; no firm D call. The CDR3 totals 14 residues. Germline CDR1 is MDHEN and CDR2 is SYDVKM. In DNA form, the CDR3 reads TGTGCCAGCAGTTTAGGTACCACTAGTGAAAAACTGTTTTTT. It is translated as CASSLGTTSEKLFF. Full variable domain (outside the CDR3, taken from reference TRBV28 and TRBJ1-4): DVKVTQSSRYLVKRTGEKVFLECVQDMDHENMFWYRQDPGLGLRLIYFSYDVKMKEKGDIPEGYSVSREKKERFSLILESASTNQTSMYLCASSLGTTSEKLFFGSGTQLSVL.

This chain joins TRBV12-5 and TRBJ2-7, with a possible D match to TRBD1 (6 bases). Trimming stripped 7 bases from V and 0 bases from J, with 7 bases between. The CDR3 is 12 amino acids. Germline assignment: CDR1 LGHNT and CDR2 FRNRAP. The CDR3 region has the DNA TGTGCTAGTGCACAGGGCTCCTACGAGCAGTACTTC. This translates into CASAQGSYEQYF.

In its sample, this clone was seen a few times. The chain is built from TRBV6-5 and TRBJ1-5, with a possible D match to TRBD1 (5 bases). The germline V gene encodes CDR1 MNHEY and CDR2 SVGAGI. V was cut by 6 bases and J by 6 bases, with 15 bases left in between. This CDR3 contains 14 residues. CDR3 nucleotide sequence: TGTGCCAGCAGCGGGGGAGGGGCGAGTCAGCCCCAGCATTTT. Protein sequence: CASSGGGASQPQHF.

The chain joins TRBV11-3 to TRBJ2-5; the match to TRBD1 covers 9 bases. The length of the CDR3 is 17 residues. Germline values: CDR1 SGHNT, CDR2 YENEEA. The junction had 7 bases not matched to a gene; V was cut back by 1 base and J by 1 base. Here the CDR3 DNA reads TGTGCCAGCAGCTTAGGCGTGGGACAGGGATCCCAAGAGACCCAGTACTTC. Protein product: CASSLGVGQGSQETQYF. Complete variable domain (other parts from reference TRBV11-3 and TRBJ2-5): EAGVVQSPRYKIIEKKQPVAFWCNPISGHNTLYWYLQNLGQGPELLIRYENEEAVDDSQLPKDRFSAERLKGVDSTLKIQPAELGDSAVYLCASSLGVGQGSQETQYFGPGTRLLVL.

This rearrangement joins TRBV7-9 to TRBJ2-1; 11 bases match TRBD2. The CDR3 is made up of 16 amino acids. V was clipped by 5 bases and J by 8 bases; unmatched bases: 11. CDR1 and CDR2 (germline): SEHNR, FQNEAQ (reference sequence). This CDR3 reads CASSPRASGGIYEQFF. Written as DNA, the CDR3 is TGTGCCAGCAGCCCCCGGGCTAGCGGGGGGATATATGAGCAGTTCTTC.

The CDR3 DNA is TGCGCCAGCAGCCAACCTAGGACAGGACCTGAAGCTTTCTTT. It is translated as CASSQPRTGPEAFF. This chain joins TRBV4-1 and TRBJ1-1, with 7 positions matching TRBD1. The CDR3 sequence is 14 residues long. Unmatched junction bases numbered 6, after V lost 2 bases and J lost 6 bases. The germline CDR1 and CDR2 sequences are MGHRA and YSYEKL.

The chain recombines TRBV19 with TRBJ1-6, with unresolved D. V shed 3 bases and J shed 9 bases, with 15 bases lying between them. In germline, CDR1 is LNHDA, CDR2 SQIVND (reference sequence). The length of the CDR3 is 15 residues. DNA for the CDR3: TGTGCCAGTAGTATTTTGAGCTCCGTGATTTCACCCCTCCACTTT. This codes for CASSILSSVISPLHF. The full variable domain, with the rest looked up from reference TRBV19 and TRBJ1-6, is DGGITQSPKYLFRKEGQNVTLSCEQNLNHDAMYWYRQDPGQGLRLIYYSQIVNDFQKGDIAEGYSVSREKKESFPLTVTSAQKNPTAFYLCASSILSSVISPLHFGNGTRLTVT.

The genes are TRBV5-1 and TRBJ2-3, with 10 bases aligning to TRBD2. CDR1 and CDR2 (germline): SGHRS, YFSETQ. The CDR3 length is 18 residues. V was pared by 0 bases and J by 2 bases, with 9 bases of the junction left unmatched. Here the CDR3 reads CASSLGSIAGGNTDTQYF. The CDR3 nucleotides are TGCGCCAGCAGCTTGGGCTCTATAGCGGGGGGAAACACAGATACGCAGTATTTT.

This clone was recorded a few times. This rearrangement joins TRBV18 to TRBJ1-5, with 8 positions matching TRBD1. This CDR3 has 17 residues. After removal of 6 bases from V and 7 bases from J, the junction contained 17 bases not matched to a gene. Per the germline V gene, CDR1 is KGHSH and CDR2 is LQKENI. As DNA, the CDR3 is TGTGCCAGCTCCCCAACCGGTTCGAACAGGGGGTTGCAGCCCCAGCATTTT. Its translation is CASSPTGSNRGLQPQHF. Variable domain in full (rest from reference TRBV18 and TRBJ1-5): NAGVMQNPRHLVRRRGQEARLRCSPMKGHSHVYWYRQLPEEGLKFMVYLQKENIIDESGMPKERFSAEFPKEGPSILRIQQVVRGDSAAYFCASSPTGSNRGLQPQHFGDGTRLSIL.